Below, 5 T cell receptor beta chains from the same sample are listed, as sequenced in a study of T cell changes during pregnancy in multiple sclerosis. TCRdb's copy holds only in-frame clones and misses some; the assay was immunoSEQ multiplex PCR. The table records 45,000 or so clones, 91% of them present only once. The sample was CD8+ T cells from peripheral blood mononuclear cells, taken in the second trimester of pregnancy. The origin of the receptors is a female donor with multiple sclerosis, enrolled in a pregnancy study.

The chain links TRBV6-5 to TRBJ2-3, with a weak D call TRBD2 (6 bases). There are 12 residues in the CDR3. CDR1 and CDR2 (germline): MNHEY, SVGAGI. With 5 bases removed from V and 6 bases from J, the gap between germline ends came to 9 bases. The CDR3 DNA is TGTGCCAGCAGTCCGGGAGCGGATACGCAGTATTTT. Its translation is CASSPGADTQYF.

The chain joins TRBV9 to TRBJ1-6, with D maybe TRBD1 (5 bases). CDR3 length: 14 amino acids. Germline V gene data show CDR1 as SGDLS and CDR2 as YYNGEE. V was shortened by 1 base and J by 7 bases, with 9 bases between the two germline ends. Written as DNA, the CDR3 is TGTGCCAGCAGCGTAAGACAGACAAATTCACCCCTCCACTTT. Its protein product is CASSVRQTNSPLHF.

This clone has a single count. The J gene is TRBJ2-1, the V gene TRBV27; D is uncertain. Germline CDR1 is MNHEY and CDR2 is SMNVEV (reference sequence). V was trimmed by 6 bases and J by 8 bases, leaving 17 bases between them. The CDR3 length is 14 residues. As DNA, the CDR3 is TGTGCCAGCAGCCCCGACACTTACTGGGATGAGCAGTTCTTC. Its translation: CASSPDTYWDEQFF.

This clone has just a few counts. The chain joins TRBV6-4 to TRBJ2-3, with TRBD2 matching over 13 bases. Germline trimming cut 6 bases from V and 4 bases from J; bases unmatched to any gene: 4. Germline CDR1 is MRHNA and CDR2 is SNTAGT. The CDR3 spans 15 residues. CDR3 sequence reads: CASRDTSGGADTQYF. Written as DNA, the CDR3 is TGTGCCAGCAGGGACACTAGCGGGGGGGCAGATACGCAGTATTTT.

As DNA, the CDR3 is TGTGCCAGCAGTCCCCGAGTGGGGGGGCAGTACTTC. Protein: CASSPRVGGQYF. The chain combines TRBV6-1 with TRBJ2-7; the D gene is possibly TRBD2 (6 bases). Germline CDR1 reads MNHNS; CDR2 reads SASEGT. Deletions cut 5 bases from V and 9 bases from J, with 14 bases between. This CDR3 comprises 12 residues.